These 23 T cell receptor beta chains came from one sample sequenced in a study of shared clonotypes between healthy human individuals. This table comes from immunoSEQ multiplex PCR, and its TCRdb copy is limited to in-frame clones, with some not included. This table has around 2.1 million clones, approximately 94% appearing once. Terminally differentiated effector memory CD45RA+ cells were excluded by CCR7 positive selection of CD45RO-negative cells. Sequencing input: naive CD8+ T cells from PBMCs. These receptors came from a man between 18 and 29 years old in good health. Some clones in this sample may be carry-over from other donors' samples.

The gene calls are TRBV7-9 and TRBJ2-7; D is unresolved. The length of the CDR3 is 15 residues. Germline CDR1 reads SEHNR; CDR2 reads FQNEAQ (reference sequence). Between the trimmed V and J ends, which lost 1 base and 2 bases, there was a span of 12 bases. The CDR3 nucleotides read TGTGCCAGCAGCTTAGATAAGCCTAGGACCTACGAGCAGTACTTC. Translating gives CASSLDKPRTYEQYF.

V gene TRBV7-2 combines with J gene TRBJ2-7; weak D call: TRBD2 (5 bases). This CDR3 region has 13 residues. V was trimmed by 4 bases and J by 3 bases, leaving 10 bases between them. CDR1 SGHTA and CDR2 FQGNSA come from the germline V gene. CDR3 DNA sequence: TGTGCCAGCAGCTCAGGACTTTTCTACGAGCAGTACTTC. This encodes CASSSGLFYEQYF.

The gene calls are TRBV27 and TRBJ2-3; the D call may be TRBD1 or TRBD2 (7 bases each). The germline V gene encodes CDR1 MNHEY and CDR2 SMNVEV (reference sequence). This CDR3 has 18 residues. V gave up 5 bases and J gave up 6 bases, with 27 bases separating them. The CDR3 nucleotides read TGTGCCAGCAGTCTATTCTCGACAGGGAGGGGGGTAACGGATACGCAGTATTTT. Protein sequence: CASSLFSTGRGVTDTQYF.

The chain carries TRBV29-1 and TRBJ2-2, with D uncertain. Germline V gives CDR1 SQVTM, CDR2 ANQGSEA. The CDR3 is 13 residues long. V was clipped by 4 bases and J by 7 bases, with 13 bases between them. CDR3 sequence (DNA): TGCAGCGTTGGAACGCAGATGATCGGGGAGCTGTTTTTT. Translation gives CSVGTQMIGELFF.

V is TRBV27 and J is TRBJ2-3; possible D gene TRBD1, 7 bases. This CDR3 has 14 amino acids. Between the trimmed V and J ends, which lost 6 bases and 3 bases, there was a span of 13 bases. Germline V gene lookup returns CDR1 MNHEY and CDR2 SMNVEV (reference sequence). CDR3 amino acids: CASRGGTETDTQYF. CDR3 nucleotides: TGTGCCAGCAGAGGGGGGACAGAGACAGATACGCAGTATTTT.

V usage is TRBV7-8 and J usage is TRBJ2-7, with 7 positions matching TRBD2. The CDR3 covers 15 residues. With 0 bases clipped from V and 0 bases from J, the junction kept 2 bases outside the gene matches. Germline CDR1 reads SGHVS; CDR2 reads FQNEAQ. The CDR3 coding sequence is TGTGCCAGCAGCTTAGCGGGGGGGAGCTCCTACGAGCAGTACTTC. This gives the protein CASSLAGGSSYEQYF.

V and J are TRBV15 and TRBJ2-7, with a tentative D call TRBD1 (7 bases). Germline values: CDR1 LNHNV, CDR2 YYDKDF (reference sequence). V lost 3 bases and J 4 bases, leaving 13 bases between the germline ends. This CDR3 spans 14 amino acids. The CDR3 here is CATSSTRGAYEQYF. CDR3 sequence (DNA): TGTGCCACCAGCAGCACCAGGGGGGCGTACGAGCAGTACTTC.

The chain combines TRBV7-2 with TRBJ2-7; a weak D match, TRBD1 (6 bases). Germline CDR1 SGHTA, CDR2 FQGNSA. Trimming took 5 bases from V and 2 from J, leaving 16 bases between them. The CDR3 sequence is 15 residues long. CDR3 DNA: TGTGCCAGCAGCGAAAAGCCGGGACAAACCTACGAGCAGTACTTC. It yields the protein CASSEKPGQTYEQYF.

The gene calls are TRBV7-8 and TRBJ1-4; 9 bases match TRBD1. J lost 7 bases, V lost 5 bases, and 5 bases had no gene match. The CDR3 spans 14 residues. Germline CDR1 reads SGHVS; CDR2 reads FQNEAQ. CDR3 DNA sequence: TGTGCCAGCAGCGTCCTGACAGGGGGTGAAAAACTGTTTTTT. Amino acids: CASSVLTGGEKLFF. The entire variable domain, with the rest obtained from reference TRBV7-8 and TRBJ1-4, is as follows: GAGVSQSPRYKVAKRGQDVALRCDPISGHVSLFWYQQALGQGPEFLTYFQNEAQLDKSGLPSDRFFAERPEGSVSTLKIQRTQQEDSAVYLCASSVLTGGEKLFFGSGTQLSVL.

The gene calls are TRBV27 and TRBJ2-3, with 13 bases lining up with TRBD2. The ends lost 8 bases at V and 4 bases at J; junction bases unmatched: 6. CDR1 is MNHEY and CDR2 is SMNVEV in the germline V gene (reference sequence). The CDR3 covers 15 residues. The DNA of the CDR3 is TGTGCCAGCGGTCCACTAGCGGGAGGGTCAGATACGCAGTATTTT. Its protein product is CASGPLAGGSDTQYF.

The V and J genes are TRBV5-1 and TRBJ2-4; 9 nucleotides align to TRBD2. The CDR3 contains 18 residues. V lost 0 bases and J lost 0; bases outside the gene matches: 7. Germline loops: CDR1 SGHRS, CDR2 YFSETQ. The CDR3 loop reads CASSLGLADPLAKNIQYF. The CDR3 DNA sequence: TGCGCCAGCAGCTTGGGACTAGCGGACCCACTAGCCAAAAACATTCAGTACTTC.

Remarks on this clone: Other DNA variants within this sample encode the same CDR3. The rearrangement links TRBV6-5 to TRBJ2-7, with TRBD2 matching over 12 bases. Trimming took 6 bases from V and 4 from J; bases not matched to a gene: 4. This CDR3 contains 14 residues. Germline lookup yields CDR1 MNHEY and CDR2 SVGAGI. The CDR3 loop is CASSWTSGNYEQYF. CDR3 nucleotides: TGTGCCAGCAGCTGGACTAGCGGGAATTACGAGCAGTACTTC.

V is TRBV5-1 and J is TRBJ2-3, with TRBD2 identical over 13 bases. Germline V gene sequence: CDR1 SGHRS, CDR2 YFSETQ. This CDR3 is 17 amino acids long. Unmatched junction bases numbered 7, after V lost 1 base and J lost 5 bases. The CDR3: CASSLPTGLAGEDTQYF. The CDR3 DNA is TGCGCCAGCAGCTTGCCCACTGGACTAGCGGGAGAAGATACGCAGTATTTT.

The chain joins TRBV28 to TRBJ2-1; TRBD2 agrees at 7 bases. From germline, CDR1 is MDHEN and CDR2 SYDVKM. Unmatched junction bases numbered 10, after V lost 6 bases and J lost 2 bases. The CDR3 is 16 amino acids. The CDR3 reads CASSFGREGPYNEQFF. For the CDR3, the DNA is TGTGCCAGCAGCTTTGGAAGGGAGGGCCCCTACAATGAGCAGTTCTTC.

The CDR3 region has the DNA TGTGCCAGCAGCTTCCCTAGCCCCGGGGTGCAGTACTTC. Protein: CASSFPSPGVQYF. The chain uses TRBV7-9 and TRBJ2-7; D is perhaps TRBD2 (5 bases). Trimming removed 3 bases at V and 9 bases at J, with 15 bases between. This CDR3 has 13 amino acids. The V gene's germline CDR1 is SEHNR and CDR2 FQNEAQ (reference sequence).

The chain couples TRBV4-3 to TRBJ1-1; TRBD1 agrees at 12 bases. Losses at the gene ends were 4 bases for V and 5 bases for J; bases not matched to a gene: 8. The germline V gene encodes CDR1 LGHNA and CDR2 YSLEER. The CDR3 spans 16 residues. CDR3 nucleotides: TGCGCCAGCAGCCCCCTGGGACAGGGGGCTTGGACTGAAGCTTTCTTT. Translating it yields CASSPLGQGAWTEAFF.

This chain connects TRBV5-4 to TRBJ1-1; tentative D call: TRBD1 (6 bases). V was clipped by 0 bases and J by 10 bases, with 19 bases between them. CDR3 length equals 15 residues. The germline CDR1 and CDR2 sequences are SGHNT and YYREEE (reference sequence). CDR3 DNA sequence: TGTGCCAGCAGCTTGGGGCAGGGGCCACAGATAGGAGCTTTCTTT. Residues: CASSLGQGPQIGAFF. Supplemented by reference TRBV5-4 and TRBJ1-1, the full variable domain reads ETGVTQSPTHLIKTRGQQVTLRCSSQSGHNTVSWYQQALGQGPQFIFQYYREEENGRGNFPPRFSGLQFPNYSSELNVNALELDDSALYLCASSLGQGPQIGAFFGQGTRLTVV.

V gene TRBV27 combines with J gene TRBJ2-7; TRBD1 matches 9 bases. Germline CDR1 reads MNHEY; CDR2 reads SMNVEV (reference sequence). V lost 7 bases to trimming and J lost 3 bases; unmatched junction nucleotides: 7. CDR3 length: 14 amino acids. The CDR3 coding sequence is TGTGCCAGCAAGAATCTGGGACAGGGCTACGAGCAGTACTTC. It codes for CASKNLGQGYEQYF.

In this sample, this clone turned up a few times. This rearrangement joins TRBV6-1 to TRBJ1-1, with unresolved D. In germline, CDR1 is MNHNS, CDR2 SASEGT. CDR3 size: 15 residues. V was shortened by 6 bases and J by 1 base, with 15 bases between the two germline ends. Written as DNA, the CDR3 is TGTGCCAGCAGGGCGACAAGGAGGGCGAACACTGAAGCTTTCTTT. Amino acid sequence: CASRATRRANTEAFF.

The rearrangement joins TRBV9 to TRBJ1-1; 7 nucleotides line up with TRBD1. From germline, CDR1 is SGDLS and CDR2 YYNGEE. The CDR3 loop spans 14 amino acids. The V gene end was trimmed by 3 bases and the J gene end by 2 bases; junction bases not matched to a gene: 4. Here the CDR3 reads CASSDGQVNTEAFF. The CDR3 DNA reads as TGTGCCAGCAGCGATGGACAGGTCAACACTGAAGCTTTCTTT.

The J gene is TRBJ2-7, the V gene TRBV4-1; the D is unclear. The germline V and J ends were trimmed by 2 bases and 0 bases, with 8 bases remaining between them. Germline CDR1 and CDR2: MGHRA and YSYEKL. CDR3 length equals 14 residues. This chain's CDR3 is CASSQLASSYEQYF. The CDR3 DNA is TGCGCCAGCAGCCAATTGGCGAGCTCCTACGAGCAGTACTTC.

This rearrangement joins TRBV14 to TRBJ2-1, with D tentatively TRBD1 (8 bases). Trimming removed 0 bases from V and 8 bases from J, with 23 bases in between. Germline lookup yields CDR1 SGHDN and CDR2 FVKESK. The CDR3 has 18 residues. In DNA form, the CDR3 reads TGTGCCAGCAGCCAAGAAACTTTCGTCCAACAGGGGGGGGATGAGCAGTTCTTC. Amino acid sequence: CASSQETFVQQGGDEQFF.

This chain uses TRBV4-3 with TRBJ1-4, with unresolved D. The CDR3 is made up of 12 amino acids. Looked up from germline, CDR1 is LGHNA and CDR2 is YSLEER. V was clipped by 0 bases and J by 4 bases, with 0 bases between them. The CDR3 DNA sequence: TGCGCCAGCAGCCAAGATAATGAAAAACTGTTTTTT. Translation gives CASSQDNEKLFF.